This TCR beta chain was sequenced in a study of blood T cell repertoires in COVID-19. Study-level information: Nucleic acid was either cDNA or gDNA, and it came from T cells, B-cell-depleted T cells, or PBMCs.

The CDR3 loop spans 17 amino acids. Trimming pared 4 bases from V and 1 base from J, leaving 18 bases between. The germline V gene encodes CDR1 SGDLS and CDR2 YYNGEE. Sequencing was performed with immunoSEQ multiplex PCR; in TCRdb, only in-frame clones are kept and a portion is missing. The table has 200,000 or so clones, 70% to 90% seen once; the top ten hold under 3.5%. The sequence was collected from a man aged 60 to 75 with acute or convalescent COVID-19. Sequenced sample: peripheral blood. The genes are TRBV9 and TRBJ2-1; D is possibly TRBD1 (6 bases). The CDR3 DNA reads TGTGCCAGCAGCTCCTCACCGGAGACAGGTTCCTACAATGAGCAGTTCTTC. As protein: CASSSSPETGSYNEQFF.